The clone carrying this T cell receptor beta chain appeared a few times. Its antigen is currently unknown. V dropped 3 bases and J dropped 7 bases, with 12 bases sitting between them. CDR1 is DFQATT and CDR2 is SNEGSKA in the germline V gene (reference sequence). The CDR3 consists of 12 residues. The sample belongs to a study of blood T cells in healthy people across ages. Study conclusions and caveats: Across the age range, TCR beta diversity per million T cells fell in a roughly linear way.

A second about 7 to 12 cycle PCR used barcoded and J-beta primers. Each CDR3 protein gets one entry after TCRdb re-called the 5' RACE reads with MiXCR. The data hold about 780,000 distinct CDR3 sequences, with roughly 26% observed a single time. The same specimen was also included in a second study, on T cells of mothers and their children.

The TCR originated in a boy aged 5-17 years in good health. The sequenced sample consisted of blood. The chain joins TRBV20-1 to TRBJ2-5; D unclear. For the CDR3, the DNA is TGCAGTGCTAGGGTCCAGGCCAGGACCCAGTACTTC. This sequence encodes CSARVQARTQYF.